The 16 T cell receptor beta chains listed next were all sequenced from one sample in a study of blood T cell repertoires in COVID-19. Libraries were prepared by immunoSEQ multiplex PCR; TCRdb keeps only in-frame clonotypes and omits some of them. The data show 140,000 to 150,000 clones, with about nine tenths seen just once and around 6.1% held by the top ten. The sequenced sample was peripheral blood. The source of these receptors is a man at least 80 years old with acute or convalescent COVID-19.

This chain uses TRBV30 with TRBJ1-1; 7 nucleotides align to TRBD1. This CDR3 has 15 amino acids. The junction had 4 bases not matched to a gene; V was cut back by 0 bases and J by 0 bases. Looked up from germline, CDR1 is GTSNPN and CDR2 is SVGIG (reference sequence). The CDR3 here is CAWSVTGAMNTEAFF. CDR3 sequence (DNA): TGTGCCTGGAGTGTAACAGGGGCGATGAACACTGAAGCTTTCTTT.

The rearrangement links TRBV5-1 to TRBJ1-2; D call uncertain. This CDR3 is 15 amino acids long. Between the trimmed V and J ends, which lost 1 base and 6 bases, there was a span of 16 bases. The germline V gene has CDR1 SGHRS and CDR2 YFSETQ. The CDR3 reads CASSLSRGLSDGYTF. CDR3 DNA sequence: TGCGCCAGCAGCTTGAGCCGGGGTTTGTCTGATGGCTACACCTTC.

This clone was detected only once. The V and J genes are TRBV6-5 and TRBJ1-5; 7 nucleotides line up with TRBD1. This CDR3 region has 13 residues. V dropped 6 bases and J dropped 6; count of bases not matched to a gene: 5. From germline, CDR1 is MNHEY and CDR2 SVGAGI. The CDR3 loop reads CASSDQGGQPQHF. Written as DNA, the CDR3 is TGTGCCAGCAGCGACCAGGGGGGTCAGCCCCAGCATTTT.

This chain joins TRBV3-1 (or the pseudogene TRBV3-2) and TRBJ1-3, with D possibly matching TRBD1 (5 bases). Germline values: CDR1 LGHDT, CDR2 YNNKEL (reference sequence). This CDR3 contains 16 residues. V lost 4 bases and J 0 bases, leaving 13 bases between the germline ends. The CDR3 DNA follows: TGTGCCAGCAGCCGTCGACAGAGCTACTCTGGAAACACCATATATTTT. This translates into CASSRRQSYSGNTIYF.

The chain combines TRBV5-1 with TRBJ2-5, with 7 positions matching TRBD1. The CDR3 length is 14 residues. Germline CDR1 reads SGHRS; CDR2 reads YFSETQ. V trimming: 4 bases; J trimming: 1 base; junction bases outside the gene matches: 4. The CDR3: CASSRGQPQETQYF. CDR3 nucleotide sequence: TGCGCCAGCAGCCGGGGACAGCCCCAAGAGACCCAGTACTTC.

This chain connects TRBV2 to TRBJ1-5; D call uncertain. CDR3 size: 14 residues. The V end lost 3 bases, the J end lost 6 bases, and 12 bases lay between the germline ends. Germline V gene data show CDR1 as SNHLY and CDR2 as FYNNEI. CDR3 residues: CASSDPPDSQPQHF. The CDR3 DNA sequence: TGTGCCAGCAGTGATCCCCCGGACTCTCAGCCCCAGCATTTT. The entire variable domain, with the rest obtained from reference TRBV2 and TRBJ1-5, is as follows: EPEVTQTPSHQVTQMGQEVILRCVPISNHLYFYWYRQILGQKVEFLVSFYNNEISEKSEIFDDQFSVERPDGSNFTLKIRSTKLEDSAMYFCASSDPPDSQPQHFGDGTRLSIL.

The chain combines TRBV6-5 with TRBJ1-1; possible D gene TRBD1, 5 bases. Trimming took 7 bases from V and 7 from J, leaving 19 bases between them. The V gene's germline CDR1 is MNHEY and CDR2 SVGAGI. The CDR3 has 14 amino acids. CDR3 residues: CASKTPGPYGEAFF. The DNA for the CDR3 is TGTGCCAGCAAGACACCAGGGCCGTATGGTGAAGCTTTCTTT.

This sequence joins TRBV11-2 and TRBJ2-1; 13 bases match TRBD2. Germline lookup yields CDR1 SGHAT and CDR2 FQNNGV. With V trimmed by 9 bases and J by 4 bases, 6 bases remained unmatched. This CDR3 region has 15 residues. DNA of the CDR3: TGTGCCAGTACTAGCGGGGGGGGCTTATACAATGAGCAGTTCTTC. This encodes CASTSGGGLYNEQFF.

The CDR3 reads CASSLQGTGTYEQYF. CDR3 in DNA: TGCGCCAGCAGCTTACAGGGGACAGGGACCTACGAGCAGTACTTC. The rearrangement joins TRBV5-1 to TRBJ2-7; TRBD1 agrees at 9 bases. The CDR3 is 15 amino acids. The V segment lost 2 bases and the J segment 2 bases; nucleotides outside the gene matches: 5. Germline-derived CDR1 and CDR2 are SGHRS and YFSETQ.

The CDR3 DNA reads as TGTGCCAGCAGCTCCTACTTCTCTTGGGGCTACACCTTC. Protein product: CASSSYFSWGYTF. The genes are TRBV7-2 and TRBJ1-2; D not certain. The CDR3 contains 13 residues. Deletions cut 4 bases from V and 8 bases from J, with 14 bases between. In germline, CDR1 is SGHTA, CDR2 FQGNSA.

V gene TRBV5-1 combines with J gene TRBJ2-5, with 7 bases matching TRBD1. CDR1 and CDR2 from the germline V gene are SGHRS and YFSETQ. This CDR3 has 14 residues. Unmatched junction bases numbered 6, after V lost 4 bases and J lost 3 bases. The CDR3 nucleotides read TGCGCCAGCAGCCCCAGAGACAGGGAAGAGACCCAGTACTTC. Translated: CASSPRDREETQYF.

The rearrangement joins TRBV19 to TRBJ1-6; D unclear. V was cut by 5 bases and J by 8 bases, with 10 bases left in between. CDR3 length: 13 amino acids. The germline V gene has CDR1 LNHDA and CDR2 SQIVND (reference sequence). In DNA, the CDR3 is TGTGCCAGTAGTCTTGGGCGTGATTCACCCCTCCACTTT. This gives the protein CASSLGRDSPLHF.

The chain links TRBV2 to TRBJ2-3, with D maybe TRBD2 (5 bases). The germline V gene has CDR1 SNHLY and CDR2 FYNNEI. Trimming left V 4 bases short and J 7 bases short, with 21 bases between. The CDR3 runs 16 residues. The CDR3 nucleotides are TGTGCCAGCAGTGTAGAGGCGGCCCTACGAGGGCATACGCAGTATTTT. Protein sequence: CASSVEAALRGHTQYF.

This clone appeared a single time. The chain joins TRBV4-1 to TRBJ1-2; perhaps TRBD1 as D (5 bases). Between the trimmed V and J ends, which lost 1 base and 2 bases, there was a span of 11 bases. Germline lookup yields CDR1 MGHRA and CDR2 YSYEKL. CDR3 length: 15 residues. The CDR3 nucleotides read TGCGCCAGCAGCCAAGCGGGGGTCGAAAACTATGGCTACACCTTC. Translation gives CASSQAGVENYGYTF.

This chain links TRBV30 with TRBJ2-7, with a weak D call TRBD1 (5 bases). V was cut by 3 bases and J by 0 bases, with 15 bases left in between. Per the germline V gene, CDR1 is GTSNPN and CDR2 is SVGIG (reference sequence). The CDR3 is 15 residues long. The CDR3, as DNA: TGTGCCTGGAGACGACCAGGGATTAGCTCCTACGAGCAGTACTTC. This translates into CAWRRPGISSYEQYF. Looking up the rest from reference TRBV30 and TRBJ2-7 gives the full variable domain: SQTIHQWPATLVQPVGSPLSLECTVEGTSNPNLYWYRQAAGRGLQLLFYSVGIGQISSEVPQNLSASRPQDRQFILSSKKLLLSDSGFYLCAWRRPGISSYEQYFGPGTRLTVT.

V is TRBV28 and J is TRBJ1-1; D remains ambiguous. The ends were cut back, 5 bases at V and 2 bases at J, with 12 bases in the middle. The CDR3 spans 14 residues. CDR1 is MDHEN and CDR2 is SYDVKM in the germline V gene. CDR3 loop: CASSGGLINTEAFF. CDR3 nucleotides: TGTGCCAGCAGTGGTGGACTGATCAACACTGAAGCTTTCTTT.